This TCR beta chain came from a study of CD8+ T cells in alopecia areata. Study-wide results and limits: While patients received tofacitinib, many expanded lesional clones remained present in scalp and blood.

The sequencing template was cDNA reverse transcribed from extracted RNA. Data came from immunoSEQ multiplex PCR; TCRdb stores just in-frame clones and leaves some out. The data show about 180,000 clones, roughly 50% seen once. Points on this clone: Its matching antigen is unknown.

Trimming took 4 bases from V and 8 from J, leaving 14 bases between them. There are 13 residues in the CDR3. CDR1 MGHDK and CDR2 SYGVNS come from the germline V gene. Stated treatment: oral pan-JAK inhibitor, 5-10 mg twice daily. The rearrangement uses TRBV25-1 and TRBJ1-2; D is unclear. The receptor was isolated from a human donor with alopecia areata. Sequencing was performed on CD8+ T cells sorted from blood, taken at week 24, from a patient treated with tofacitinib. CDR3 amino acids: CASSVPGLGGYTF. CDR3 nucleotides: TGTGCCAGCAGTGTACCGGGCTTAGGAGGCTACACCTTC.